What follows are 27 T cell receptor beta chains derived from one specimen sequenced in a study of patients and donors after allogeneic stem cell transplantation. TCRdb processed the RT-PCR reads anew with MiXCR; each CDR3 protein has one entry. In the table there are about 160,000 distinct CDR3 sequences, 24% of which are singletons. Input material: blood, either unsorted or a sorted T cell fraction (not recorded which). The source of these receptors is a human donor who was either an allogeneic HSCT recipient or a stem cell or donor lymphocyte infusion donor (not recorded which). It is not recorded whose cells these are; they may come from a transplant donor.

The table lists this clonotype with a few counts. The chain recombines TRBV18 with TRBJ1-1; 10 bases align to TRBD1. This CDR3 is 16 amino acids long. CDR1 KGHSH and CDR2 LQKENI come from the germline V gene. The trim removed 3 bases at V and 2 bases at J, leaving 6 bases unmatched. The CDR3 protein is CASSPSGQGGNTEAFF. The CDR3 nucleotides are TGTGCCAGCTCACCGTCCGGACAGGGGGGAAACACTGAAGCTTTCTTT.

This clonotype showed up just a few times. The chain links TRBV12-3 or TRBV12-4 to TRBJ2-3; 7 nucleotides align to TRBD1. This CDR3 is built from 15 residues. V lost 3 bases, J lost 1 base, and 4 bases stayed unmatched. CDR3 in amino acids: CASSFLTGGTDTQYF. The CDR3 DNA follows: TGTGCCAGCAGTTTCCTAACAGGGGGCACAGATACGCAGTATTTT.

This sequence joins TRBV3-1 and TRBJ2-3; D gene unclear. Germline V lookup: CDR1 LGHDT, CDR2 YNNKEL (reference sequence). Deletions cut 3 bases from V and 6 bases from J, with 13 bases between. This CDR3 has 14 amino acids. CDR3 sequence: CASSHDPELDTQYF. The CDR3 DNA reads as TGTGCCAGCAGCCATGATCCCGAACTCGATACGCAGTATTTT.

The rearrangement uses TRBV3-1 and TRBJ2-3; D not certain. Trimming removed 3 bases at V and 1 base at J, with 11 bases between. This CDR3 has 15 amino acids. The germline gives CDR1 LGHDT, CDR2 YNNKEL (reference sequence). CDR3 residues: CASSQDTVRTDTQYF. CDR3 in DNA: TGTGCCAGCAGCCAGGATACGGTCCGCACAGATACGCAGTATTTT.

The J gene is TRBJ2-2, the V gene TRBV10-3, with 7 positions matching TRBD1. Germline assignment: CDR1 ENHRY and CDR2 SYGVKD. CDR3 length equals 12 residues. V was clipped by 11 bases and J by 4 bases; unmatched bases: 4. The DNA for the CDR3 is TGTGCCGCCCGGGACAGCACCGGGGAGCTGTTTTTT. Translated, it gives CAARDSTGELFF.

The V gene is TRBV3-1, the J gene TRBJ1-1; 7 bases align to TRBD1. The V segment lost 4 bases and the J segment 7 bases; nucleotides outside the gene matches: 9. The germline gives CDR1 LGHDT, CDR2 YNNKEL (reference sequence). The CDR3 extends over 14 amino acids. CDR3 sequence: CASSPRGGKDEAFF. The DNA of the CDR3 is TGTGCCAGCAGCCCAAGAGGGGGCAAGGATGAAGCTTTCTTT.

V and J are TRBV12-3 or TRBV12-4 and TRBJ2-7, with 9 positions matching TRBD1. The trim removed 7 bases at V and 3 bases at J, leaving 4 bases unmatched. The CDR3 is 13 residues long. The CDR3 reads CASILTGGYEQYF. Here the CDR3 DNA reads TGTGCCAGCATTTTGACAGGGGGCTACGAGCAGTACTTC.

This clonotype has a handful of counts. V usage is TRBV29-1 and J usage is TRBJ1-2, with a possible D match to TRBD1 (5 bases). The CDR3 sequence is 14 residues long. V was cut by 3 bases and J by 8 bases, with 19 bases left in between. In germline, CDR1 is SQVTM, CDR2 ANQGSEA. In DNA, the CDR3 is TGCAGCGTTGACCCCCGGGGGACCCGTAAAGGCTACACCTTC. Translated, it gives CSVDPRGTRKGYTF.

This clonotype was counted a few times. The J gene is TRBJ1-1, the V gene TRBV9, with 7 positions matching TRBD1. The CDR3 covers 15 residues. V shed 3 bases and J 4 bases; nucleotides not matched to a gene: 9. The germline V gene encodes CDR1 SGDLS and CDR2 YYNGEE. The CDR3 DNA sequence: TGTGCCAGCAGCGGGAATTCAACAGGGGTCACTGAAGCTTTCTTT. It specifies CASSGNSTGVTEAFF.

The sample holds a few counts of this clonotype. The chain recombines TRBV6-5 with TRBJ1-1; no reliable D call. CDR1 is MNHEY and CDR2 is SVGAGI in the germline V gene. CDR3 length: 13 residues. The germline V and J ends were trimmed by 4 bases and 2 bases, with 8 bases remaining between them. This CDR3 is CASSWTDNTEAFF. CDR3 DNA sequence: TGTGCCAGCAGTTGGACGGATAACACTGAAGCTTTCTTT.

J is TRBJ2-7 and V is TRBV20-1, with 9 nucleotides matching TRBD1. CDR1 and CDR2 from the germline V gene are DFQATT and SNEGSKA (reference sequence). CDR3 length: 14 amino acids. The V gene end was trimmed by 2 bases and the J gene end by 1 base; junction bases not matched to a gene: 3. CDR3 sequence reads: CSARKDRGSYEQYF. The CDR3 region has the DNA TGCAGTGCTAGAAAGGACAGGGGATCCTACGAGCAGTACTTC.

This clonotype was recorded at least ten times. V is TRBV29-1 and J is TRBJ2-3; D may correspond to TRBD1 or TRBD2 (6 bases each). This CDR3 comprises 12 residues. The germline V and J ends were trimmed by 2 bases and 4 bases, with 7 bases remaining between them. CDR1 and CDR2 (germline): SQVTM, ANQGSEA. For the CDR3, the DNA is TGCAGCGTTGAAAGGGGGGCAGATACGCAGTATTTT. Amino acids: CSVERGADTQYF.

This chain uses TRBV20-1 with TRBJ1-1, with 8 bases lining up with TRBD1. CDR3 length equals 15 residues. The germline V gene encodes CDR1 DFQATT and CDR2 SNEGSKA (reference sequence). The trim removed 6 bases at V and 4 bases at J, leaving 13 bases unmatched. CDR3 residues: CSAPVPGGPSTEAFF. For the CDR3, the DNA is TGCAGTGCGCCGGTTCCAGGGGGCCCTAGCACTGAAGCTTTCTTT.

V gene TRBV5-6 combines with J gene TRBJ2-3; 9 bases map to TRBD1. The V gene end was trimmed by 2 bases and the J gene end by 0 bases; junction bases not matched to a gene: 1. The germline V gene has CDR1 SGHDT and CDR2 YYEEEE. CDR3 length equals 15 residues. DNA of the CDR3: TGTGCCAGCAGCTTCGGGACAGGGAGCACAGATACGCAGTATTTT. It is translated as CASSFGTGSTDTQYF.

This clonotype has a handful of counts. The J gene is TRBJ2-3, the V gene TRBV15; no definite D call. The ends were cut back, 8 bases at V and 0 bases at J, with 12 bases in the middle. This CDR3 contains 14 residues. The germline CDR1 and CDR2 sequences are LNHNV and YYDKDF (reference sequence). The CDR3, as DNA: TGTGCCACCCTGGGTGGGTTTAGCACAGATACGCAGTATTTT. Protein product: CATLGGFSTDTQYF.

V and J are TRBV28 and TRBJ2-5; 8 nucleotides line up with TRBD1. The CDR3 has 16 residues. In germline, CDR1 is MDHEN, CDR2 SYDVKM. V dropped 1 base and J dropped 2; count of bases not matched to a gene: 6. The CDR3: CASSLYGTGLQETQYF. The CDR3 DNA sequence: TGTGCCAGCAGTTTATATGGGACAGGCCTACAAGAGACCCAGTACTTC. Full variable domain (outside the CDR3, taken from reference TRBV28 and TRBJ2-5): DVKVTQSSRYLVKRTGEKVFLECVQDMDHENMFWYRQDPGLGLRLIYFSYDVKMKEKGDIPEGYSVSREKKERFSLILESASTNQTSMYLCASSLYGTGLQETQYFGPGTRLLVL.

J is TRBJ1-1 and V is TRBV27; D is unclear. CDR1 is MNHEY, CDR2 SMNVEV, per germline (reference sequence). V lost 4 bases and J lost 5, with 17 bases in between. The CDR3 covers 15 residues. CDR3 DNA sequence: TGTGCCAGCAGTTCAATGCTGGCGGCTAGTACTGAAGCTTTCTTT. This encodes CASSSMLAASTEAFF.

V and J are TRBV11-2 and TRBJ2-3; D is perhaps TRBD1 (5 bases). Germline CDR1 is SGHAT and CDR2 is FQNNGV. This CDR3 spans 14 amino acids. Trimming took off 7 bases at V and 6 bases at J, with 17 bases between the two ends. The CDR3 sequence: CASNQGPRWDTQYF. In nucleotides, the CDR3 is TGTGCCAGCAACCAGGGCCCCCGATGGGATACGCAGTATTTT.

This clonotype occurred a few times. The chain carries TRBV2 and TRBJ2-2; D unresolved. The length of the CDR3 is 14 residues. V was cut by 6 bases and J by 3 bases, with 11 bases left in between. Germline CDR1 and CDR2: SNHLY and FYNNEI. Here the CDR3 DNA reads TGTGCCAGCAGAGCTGACACCGACACCGGGGAGCTGTTTTTT. Translating gives CASRADTDTGELFF.

V gene TRBV18 combines with J gene TRBJ1-2; 7 nucleotides line up with TRBD1. The CDR3 covers 12 residues. Germline values: CDR1 KGHSH, CDR2 LQKENI. J lost 8 bases, V lost 4 bases, and 4 bases had no gene match. The CDR3 loop is CASSQDRDGYTF. The CDR3 nucleotides are TGTGCCAGCTCACAAGACAGGGACGGCTACACCTTC.

This clonotype was counted between two and nine times. V is TRBV29-1 and J is TRBJ2-1, with D perhaps TRBD2 (5 bases). The V gene's germline CDR1 is SQVTM and CDR2 ANQGSEA. V was pared by 0 bases and J by 4 bases, with 13 bases between. The CDR3 sequence is 15 residues long. The CDR3 protein is CSVEDRSGIYNEQFF. CDR3 coding DNA: TGCAGCGTTGAAGATCGGTCCGGGATTTACAATGAGCAGTTCTTC.

This clonotype has ten or more counts. This chain joins TRBV7-9 and TRBJ1-1; D uncertain. The CDR3 totals 14 residues. The germline CDR1 and CDR2 sequences are SEHNR and FQNEAQ (reference sequence). Trimming took off 5 bases at V and 2 bases at J, with 12 bases between the two ends. The CDR3: CASSIGPANTEAFF. The CDR3 region has the DNA TGTGCCAGCAGCATAGGGCCAGCAAACACTGAAGCTTTCTTT.

The chain has TRBV29-1 and TRBJ2-3, with a tentative D call TRBD2 (6 bases). Germline CDR1 reads SQVTM; CDR2 reads ANQGSEA. The length of the CDR3 is 15 residues. V shed 6 bases and J shed 1 base, with 17 bases lying between them. Here the CDR3 DNA reads TGCAGCGTGTATCGGAGGGACGCTCGCACAGATACGCAGTATTTT. This translates into CSVYRRDARTDTQYF.

Only one count was recorded for this clonotype. The CDR3 coding sequence is TGCGCCAGCAGCTTGGATCGGGGAAGCTCCTACGAGCAGTACTTC. This codes for CASSLDRGSSYEQYF. This chain uses TRBV5-1 with TRBJ2-7; D might be TRBD2 (5 bases). V lost 0 bases and J 0 bases, leaving 10 bases between the germline ends. The CDR3 runs to 15 residues. The germline V gene has CDR1 SGHRS and CDR2 YFSETQ.

This clonotype turned up a few times. V is TRBV10-3 and J is TRBJ2-5; D unresolved. CDR3 length: 13 amino acids. The germline CDR1 and CDR2 sequences are ENHRY and SYGVKD. Trimming removed 4 bases at V and 2 bases at J, with 8 bases between. The CDR3 DNA reads as TGTGCCATCAGTGGGATCCCTCAAGAGACCCAGTACTTC. Translating gives CAISGIPQETQYF.

This sequence joins TRBV20-1 and TRBJ1-2, with a possible D match to TRBD1 (5 bases). The germline CDR1 and CDR2 sequences are DFQATT and SNEGSKA (reference sequence). CDR3 length: 13 residues. Trimming left V 3 bases short and J 8 bases short, with 16 bases between. CDR3 protein: CSASAGTSGGYTF. CDR3 nucleotides: TGCAGTGCTAGCGCAGGGACCTCGGGCGGCTACACCTTC.

A few counts support this clonotype. The chain joins TRBV19 to TRBJ1-6; D might be TRBD1 (5 bases). CDR3 length equals 12 residues. Germline lookup yields CDR1 LNHDA and CDR2 SQIVND (reference sequence). The V end lost 8 bases, the J end lost 13 bases, and 15 bases lay between the germline ends. The CDR3 coding sequence is TGTGCCAGTGGAGCGGGTGGGGGGCCCCTCCACTTT. Amino acid sequence: CASGAGGGPLHF.